The entry below describes one TCR beta chain. The table lists this clone with a few counts. Its antigen has not been determined. Nothing much larger sits one base from this clone, and base qualities are not available. The sample comes from a study of cytomegalovirus exposure and HLA in healthy donors (dated by TCRdb to 2015 to 2018). Regarding the study in general: An earlier analysis of some 500 of the donors reported roughly 300 Gb of sequence data and around 110 million unique TCR beta sequences from roughly 180 million T cells. Among several hundred genotyped donors of the cohort, an average of approximately 240,000 unique TCR beta nucleotide sequences was sequenced per donor, of which about 19% were non-productive. In addition to the first cohort of about 650 subjects, a separate validation cohort of around 110 different subjects was used. To decide whether each TCR beta V gene segment behaved as functional or pseudogenic, an earlier analysis of approximately 600 of the donors relied on high-throughput TCR beta sequencing. To predict cytomegalovirus infection status, the study brought together high-throughput TCR immunosequencing, statistical association of individual TCRs with disease status, and machine learning. Donor age, sex, ethnicity and CMV serostatus were compiled together with the repertoire data. An early release that covered fewer than 800 HLA-typed donors contained approximately 300 gigabases of sequencing data and 65 million to 100 million unique TCR sequences. Of the roughly 410 genotyped donors, approximately 81% were placed in the genetic ancestry cluster associated with self-reported Caucasian donors. In a later analysis, previously published TCR beta repertoires from fewer than 750 donors were re-analyzed and high-resolution HLA genotyping was added so that TCR occurrence patterns could be studied. HLA typing covered class I and class II loci at four-digit resolution. A handful of DR-DQ haplotypes were handled as single units for association and clustering because linkage in the cohort was strong. The study used immunosequencing to profile the T cell repertoires of more than 650 subjects and linked those repertoires to cytomegalovirus serostatus. The study aimed to test whether signatures of past pathogen exposure could be identified by cataloging public T cell receptors. All discovery cohort repertoires had been generated using a single sequencing platform. Typing coverage varied by locus: about 620-640 donors for A, B, C, DRB1 and DQB1; roughly 510 for DQA1; around 570 for DPA1; around 490 for DPB1. A later genetic analysis took genome-wide SNP genotypes for about three fifths of the 666 donors and used that subset as a discovery cohort. Rather than using new phenotypic data, the later analysis identified candidate immune exposures from TCR beta sequences and from how often those sequences occurred across donors.

The cohort was made up of 500 to 800 healthy bone marrow donors. All cohort members were sampled while nominally healthy, although unrecorded immune exposures were likely present. CMV serostatus was recorded as positive for around 300 and negative for about half of the roughly 700 cohort members, whereas no CMV serostatus was recorded for the donor in question. A peripheral blood sample was collected from each donor, and TCR beta sequencing was performed on peripheral blood mononuclear cells. Genomic DNA was extracted from the blood cell samples with the Qiagen DNeasy Blood Extraction Kit. To prepare the library, the immunoSEQ multiplex PCR assay was applied. For the multiplex PCR, a mixture combining 60 forward primers for TCR Vbeta segments and 13 reverse primers for TCR Jbeta segments was used. The CDR3 region of rearranged TCR beta genes was amplified from genomic DNA by a multiplex PCR assay. Amplified TCR beta libraries were sequenced as 87-base-pair reads on the Illumina HiSeq System. The paper's processing steps were these. A later analysis counted approximately 76 million unique TCR beta chains across the 550 to 800 repertoires, and around 9.9 million of these chains were shared by at least two donors. Raw reads were error-corrected and collapsed into unique sequences by a nearest-neighbor algorithm in which closely related sequences were merged to remove PCR and sequencing errors. CDR3 sequences were aligned to IMGT reference sequences to assign V, D and J gene segments. For a sequence to be retained, a match of at least six nucleotides to both a V gene segment and a J gene segment was required. A rearrangement was called productive if the CDR3 had no stop codons and remained in frame with V and J, and every other rearrangement was called non-productive. CDR3 was defined according to IMGT convention as the region running from the second conserved V-encoded cysteine to the conserved J-encoded phenylalanine. The earlier analysis of 500 to 600 of the donors excluded sequences that lacked an unambiguous match to a single V gene segment. In an earlier analysis of approximately 610 of the donors, V segments were called functional above 56.7% productive rearrangements and were called segregating when the between-donor standard deviation exceeded 5%. A statistical classification framework was built to diagnose cytomegalovirus status from the catalog of TCR beta chain sequences. In a later analysis, TCR nucleotide sequences were compared against IMGT/GENE-DB human TR gene sequences so that V and J genes could be assigned. A later analysis assigned CDR3 sequences and most-parsimonious VDJ recombination scenarios with the TCRdist pipeline. In a later analysis, every TCR beta chain was defined by the combination of its CDR3 amino acid sequence and its V-gene family, and reads without a unique V-gene family were dropped. A later analysis removed 550 to 650 highly shared, low-generation-probability nucleotide sequences to deal with suspected cross-contamination and a sequencing artifact. In a later analysis, a clonal expansion index was calculated for each public chain from normalized within-repertoire ranks of inferred template counts. In a later analysis, generation probabilities were computed using a VDJ recombination model fitted to out-of-frame rearrangements, and the results were checked against IGoR. In a later analysis, TCR-TCR, TCR-HLA and TCR-CMV co-occurrence was scored with hypergeometric tests, and a repertoire-size bias correction was applied to TCR pairs. A later analysis estimated false discovery rates by permuting HLA or CMV assignments 20 times. In a later analysis, co-occurring TCRs were grouped using DBSCAN, and TCRdist sequence similarity was added for clustering within HLA-allele-positive subsets. Repertoires with fewer than 30,000 or more than 120,000 public chains, plus five repertoires with anomalous nucleotide sharing, were excluded from co-occurrence clustering. Held by TCRdb, this immuneACCESS table contains in-frame sequences only and omits some clones. Under half of the omission traces to an unresolved V gene where checked; the cause of the rest is unknown. The D gene and trimming were derived from the DNA, and the V and J assignments and clone size from that table. The sample records about 140,000 clones, 60% to 75% of which are singletons. Together, the top ten hold over 1.5% of the sample.

From the germline V gene (reference sequence), CDR1 is SEHNR and CDR2 is FQNEAQ. After removal of 10 bases from V and 3 bases from J, the junction retains 7 bases not matched to a gene. The CDR3 goes from the cysteine to the phenylalanine over 13 residues. The sequence is cut down to CDR3 DNA, 39 bases in frame from base 1. The research as a whole found: In the study, around 160 TCR beta chains were listed as associated with cytomegalovirus. In a later analysis, TCR association rates were found to vary across HLA loci, with the most associated TCRs seen for DRB1 alleles and the fewest for HLA-C alleles. Because the 87-base-pair reads could not distinguish some IMGT-functional V segments, including TRBV6-2 and TRBV6-3, those segments were excluded. A later genetic analysis reported fewer N-insertions in productive TCRs among donors in an Asian-associated ancestry cluster than the roughly 700-donor mean. In a later analysis, several top co-occurrence clusters were reported to appear linked to parvovirus B19, influenza, CMV and Epstein-Barr virus. The classifier was reported to diagnose cytomegalovirus status with high specificity and sensitivity in both the original cohort and the validation cohort. Presence/absence analyses assumed roughly uniform sequencing depth across donors, an assumption that may not hold. Across donors, most TCR sequences were observed very rarely, whereas some public TCRs were present in many individuals. For the cohort, immune exposure information was limited to CMV serostatus. Only TCR beta chains were sequenced in this cohort, and the absence of alpha or paired-chain data limited detectable features. Over 15 rarely observed V segments, including chromosome 9 orphons, were excluded from the earlier analysis of some 590 of the donors because counts were too low. An earlier analysis of 587 of the donors showed that most TCR beta V segments appeared in productive rearrangements either about 87% or about 30% of the time, which broadly matched IMGT annotations. It was suggested by the authors that the approach could potentially be generalized to other disease states and immunological phenotypes. A few of the identified cytomegalovirus-associated TCR beta chains were confirmed in vitro to be specific for cytomegalovirus antigens. When HLA alleles, especially DR and DQ, strongly co-occurred, TCR associations were difficult to assign to individual alleles. Specific HLA alleles were associated with 15,000 to 20,000 TCR beta sequences at a false discovery rate of 0.05 in a later analysis. HLA typing was unavailable for some donors at each locus, so association tests used only the typed subset. Linkage disequilibrium might explain the correlated functional status among segregating V segments, but an unknown experimental factor could not be excluded. In a later analysis, HLA-associated TCR beta chains were found to be more clonally expanded and to have lower generation probabilities than equally common non-associated chains. A group of highly shared sequence variants was considered likely to be a technical artifact of the sequencing pipeline. An association between a missense DCLRE1C variant and V-gene and J-gene trimming of TCR beta chains was found in a later genetic analysis and replicated in an independent cohort. A further reported finding was that TCR beta sequences accurately predicted the HLA-A and HLA-B alleles for most subjects in the first cohort. Most CMV-associated TCR beta chains appeared to be HLA-restricted in a later analysis, and the HLA associations seemed to be driven largely by CMV exposure.

Sequences were obtained from PBMCs. The receptor was derived from a human donor in good health. Recombination joined TRBV7-9 with TRBJ2-7; 9 nucleotides in the junction match TRBD2. The CDR3 reads as follows: CATRSGSSYEQYF. The nucleotide sequence is given as TGTGCCACCCGTAGCGGGAGTAGCTACGAGCAGTACTTC.